Each of the 15 T cell receptor beta chains below was sequenced from the same sample in a study of memory CD4+ T cells and cytomegalovirus serostatus. The sort gate was single viable CD3+CD4+CD8-CD45RO+ cells for memory CD4+ T cells. The data were produced by immunoSEQ multiplex PCR, yet TCRdb's version contains in-frame clones alone and is incomplete. The table lists about 25,000 clones, around 80% of them singletons. The sample comprised memory CD4+ T cells from blood. Receptors were obtained from an adult in good health and CMV-seronegative.

The chain employs TRBV15 and TRBJ2-5; D ambiguous. The germline CDR1 and CDR2 sequences are LNHNV and YYDKDF (reference sequence). CDR3 length: 16 residues. Trimming removed 5 bases at V and 1 base at J, with 17 bases between. The CDR3 sequence is CATSLNSVALQETQYF. CDR3 nucleotides: TGTGCCACCAGCCTTAACTCCGTGGCCCTCCAAGAGACCCAGTACTTC.

This clone was observed a handful of times. The V gene is TRBV19, the J gene TRBJ1-1; D call uncertain. The length of the CDR3 is 15 residues. In germline, CDR1 is LNHDA, CDR2 SQIVND (reference sequence). The ends were cut back, 3 bases at V and 3 bases at J, with 14 bases in the middle. The CDR3 DNA reads TGTGCCAGTAGTATCCCTGGGTCAGTTTACACTGAAGCTTTCTTT. Translating it yields CASSIPGSVYTEAFF.

The chain recombines TRBV5-1 with TRBJ1-2; 7 nucleotides match TRBD1. V shed 3 bases and J 6 bases; nucleotides not matched to a gene: 8. This CDR3 comprises 14 residues. Germline CDR1 SGHRS, CDR2 YFSETQ. CDR3 residues: CASSWDGRGDGYTF. In nucleotides, the CDR3 is TGCGCCAGCAGCTGGGACGGCAGGGGGGATGGCTACACCTTC.

This chain joins TRBV5-1 and TRBJ2-7, with D perhaps TRBD2 (6 bases). This CDR3 contains 14 residues. Trimming cost V 2 bases and J 4 bases, with 13 bases left between them. Per germline, CDR1 SGHRS and CDR2 YFSETQ. The DNA of the CDR3 is TGCGCCAGCAGCTTCGGGGGTCCGGGGTACGAGCAGTACTTC. Translation: CASSFGGPGYEQYF.

This clone was counted once. The chain combines TRBV2 with TRBJ1-1; D may be TRBD1 (6 bases). CDR3 length: 15 amino acids. Germline V CDR1 and CDR2: SNHLY, FYNNEI. V was clipped by 7 bases and J by 1 base, with 16 bases between them. CDR3 nucleotides: TGTGCCAGCATTAGAGGGACATCGAGGAACACTGAAGCTTTCTTT. The encoded protein is CASIRGTSRNTEAFF.

This clone has a handful of counts. J is TRBJ1-1 and V is TRBV6-1, with D maybe TRBD1 (6 bases). Germline V lookup: CDR1 MNHNS, CDR2 SASEGT. V lost 6 bases to trimming and J lost 4 bases, with 15 bases between them. The CDR3 is made up of 14 amino acids. CDR3 DNA: TGTGCCAGCAGGGAGCGGCCAGGGGTCACTGAAGCTTTCTTT. It yields the protein CASRERPGVTEAFF.

The rearrangement joins TRBV10-1 to TRBJ2-3; 9 bases fit TRBD2. This CDR3 is built from 15 residues. V was clipped by 2 bases and J by 4 bases; unmatched bases: 4. Looked up from germline, CDR1 is WNHNN and CDR2 is SYGVQD (reference sequence). The DNA for the CDR3 is TGCGCCAGCAGTGAGGGCGGGGGGGCCGCAGATACGCAGTATTTT. Encoded protein: CASSEGGGAADTQYF.

V gene TRBV20-1 combines with J gene TRBJ1-2, with D hard to call. The CDR3 has 10 amino acids. Germline V gene lookup returns CDR1 DFQATT and CDR2 SNEGSKA (reference sequence). The CDR3 region has the DNA TGCACTCAGGCTAACTATGGCTACACCTTC. As protein: CTQANYGYTF.

This clone was detected once. This chain links TRBV6-5 with TRBJ2-7; 8 nucleotides line up with TRBD1. With 2 bases clipped from V and 1 base from J, the junction kept 4 bases outside the gene matches. Germline V gene data show CDR1 as MNHEY and CDR2 as SVGAGI. The CDR3 totals 15 residues. DNA for the CDR3: TGTGCCAGCAGTTACGGACAGGGAAAATCCTACGAGCAGTACTTC. This encodes CASSYGQGKSYEQYF.

J is TRBJ2-5 and V is TRBV5-1; TRBD2 matches 7 bases. With 0 bases clipped from V and 2 bases from J, the junction kept 4 bases outside the gene matches. The length of the CDR3 is 15 residues. The germline CDR1 and CDR2 sequences are SGHRS and YFSETQ. This chain's CDR3 is CASSLGAGSQETQYF. The CDR3 DNA is TGCGCCAGCAGCTTGGGAGCGGGGAGTCAAGAGACCCAGTACTTC.

V gene TRBV15 combines with J gene TRBJ2-3, with D uncertain. Germline V lookup: CDR1 LNHNV, CDR2 YYDKDF (reference sequence). The CDR3 spans 15 residues. Trimming cost V 0 bases and J 1 base, with 8 bases left between them. The CDR3 protein is CATSRDHQGTDTQYF. DNA for the CDR3: TGTGCCACCAGCAGAGATCATCAGGGCACAGATACGCAGTATTTT.

The chain links TRBV11-2 to TRBJ1-1, with TRBD1 identical over 9 bases. V trimming: 5 bases; J trimming: 11 bases; junction bases outside the gene matches: 6. CDR3 length equals 12 residues. Germline V gene lookup returns CDR1 SGHAT and CDR2 FQNNGV. This CDR3 is CASSRDRVFAFF. Written as DNA, the CDR3 is TGTGCCAGCAGCCGGGACAGGGTGTTTGCTTTCTTT.

The V gene is TRBV6-1, the J gene TRBJ2-7; 7 nucleotides agree with TRBD2. The CDR3 runs 15 residues. V lost 2 bases to trimming and J lost 7 bases; unmatched junction nucleotides: 11. Germline V gene data show CDR1 as MNHNS and CDR2 as SASEGT. CDR3 nucleotides: TGTGCCAGCAGTGAAAGAGCGGGGCCAATCGGGGAGCAGTACTTC. Translating it yields CASSERAGPIGEQYF.

CDR3 sequence: CASSYSSVGETQYF. In DNA, the CDR3 is TGTGCCAGCAGTTACTCTAGCGTCGGAGAGACCCAGTACTTC. The genes are TRBV6-6 and TRBJ2-5; a possible D gene is TRBD2 (5 bases). The ends were cut back, 0 bases at V and 4 bases at J, with 9 bases in the middle. Germline V gene lookup returns CDR1 MNHNY and CDR2 SVGAGI (reference sequence). The CDR3 has 14 amino acids.

The chain uses TRBV9 and TRBJ1-5; TRBD1 might be the D (6 bases). Germline CDR1 SGDLS, CDR2 YYNGEE. V was shortened by 3 bases and J by 8 bases, with 15 bases between the two germline ends. The CDR3 totals 14 residues. Written as DNA, the CDR3 is TGTGCCAGCAGCGCCGGACAGTCGGGAGAGCCCCAGCATTTT. This encodes CASSAGQSGEPQHF.